Detailed here is one T cell receptor (beta chain). Its antigen is unknown. Base qualities are not at hand, and no much larger clone is one base apart. CD8 naive samples were obtained by positive selection for CCR7 among CD45RO-negative cells, yielding a CD45RA+CCR7+ population from which TemRA cells were excluded. Healthy HIV-negative adults with no recently reported acute infections or vaccinations were included as donors. All donors were Caucasian adults living in Nashville, Tennessee, USA. Blood was obtained by leukapheresis, after which PBMCs were separated by Ficoll-Histopaque density gradient centrifugation and cryopreserved in liquid nitrogen vapor phase. Analytical flow cytometry was used to check the purity and quantity of each magnetically sorted T cell population. Genomic DNA was isolated from every sorted fraction and measured by UV absorbance on a Nanodrop 2000c. The source of the sample is a study of shared clonotypes between healthy human individuals (dated by TCRdb to the early 2020s). With regard to the full study: A couple of women and a few men aged 18 to 49 years were included in the cohort. Per donor, three plates each were used for CD4 naive and CD4 memory, two for CD8 naive, and one for CD8 memory. The study deeply sequenced blood TCR repertoires of about 5 healthy adults to estimate repertoire size and the extent of clonotype sharing between individuals. Leukapheresis yielded between about 0.94 and 9.5 billion PBMCs per donor. To increase sequencing depth and limit assay-specific biases, different laboratories used diverse techniques to prepare libraries and sequence TCR repertoires.

Points the paper makes about the study in general: Even with the large sequencing depth, rarefaction of the sorted-subset datasets indicated that sequencing was incomplete. Across a few donors, approximately 4.6% of naive CD4, roughly 3.3% of naive CD8, around 2.1% of memory CD4, and under 0.45% of memory CD8 clonotypes were shared. Higher generation probabilities were observed for clonotypes shared by all four sorted-subset donors than for non-shared clonotypes. Naive subsets generally had larger estimated clonotype richness than memory subsets. Sampling was restricted to blood, and TCR repertoires in tissues likely differ from the TCR repertoires found in blood. Because the study included a small number of donors, the genetic and exposure-history diversity represented was limited. Pairwise subsampling led to the expectation that sequencing depth would affect the degree of clonotype sharing among donors.

CDR3 length: 15 amino acids, cysteine to phenylalanine. CDR3 DNA only is kept here, 45 bases in frame from base 1. Unmatched junction bases come to 6, with V trimmed by 5 bases and J by 5 bases. Looking up the germline V gene (reference sequence) yields CDR1 MNHEY and CDR2 SMNVEV. Using the deep immunoSEQ assay, multiplex PCR amplified TCR CDR3 regions from genomic DNA. Genomic DNA extracted from each cell subset was distributed evenly over all wells of several immunoSEQ 96-well plates, and each plate served as one replicate. For sorted subsets, each replicate PCR was loaded with 200 to 250 ng genomic DNA, equivalent to 25,000 to 35,000 T cell genomes. Purified libraries were measured with a Qubit 3.0 fluorometer, size-checked on a Bioanalyzer 2100, and measured again with the KAPA Library Quantification kit. Every immunoSEQ 96-well plate was sequenced on a dedicated single-read 150-cycle Illumina NextSeq 550 flow cell. As for the authors' bioinformatics: Because the immunoSEQ output included only junctional sequences and no quality scores, the filtering could not be the same as the filtering used for full-length reads. Sequences were annotated with PyIR, a Python wrapper for IgBLAST v1.9, and V/J genes and CDR3 were assigned using IMGT germline references. Reads were removed for weak V/J assignments (E-value above 1e-6), missing CDR3, stop codons, out-of-frame junctions, or ambiguous translated residues. V3J clonotypes were defined as sequences sharing an identical inferred V gene, J gene, and CDR3 amino acid sequence. Percentage overlap between repertoires was computed as shared unique clonotypes divided by the size of the smaller repertoire. Richness of each repertoire was evaluated using RTK rarefaction, the Chao1 estimator, and Recon v2.1 estimates of unobserved clonotypes. Generation probabilities were computed with OLGA for all TCRbeta clonotypes obtained by the gDNA method from several donors. Not all clones reach the TCRdb copy of this immuneACCESS table, which keeps in-frame sequences only. Checked studies attribute under half of the gap to unresolved V genes and leave the rest unexplained. V, J and clone size reflect that table, while D and trimming were determined from the DNA. This sample gives roughly 2,000,000 clones in total; roughly 94% of them show up just once. Under 1.5% of the sample comes from the top ten.

This sequence was found in a young man in good health. Sequenced input: naive CD8+ T cells sorted from blood. Explained via the paper, the cell subset or site label denotes: CD45RA+CCR7+. Rearrangement joined TRBV27 to TRBJ2-1; the junction holds 10 bases that match TRBD2. The CDR3 reads CASSLGTSVHNEQFF. The DNA is TGTGCCAGCAGTCTTGGGACTAGCGTTCACAATGAGCAGTTCTTC.